What follows are 27 T cell receptor beta chains derived from one specimen sequenced in a study of blood T cell repertoires in COVID-19. Clones were read by immunoSEQ multiplex PCR, and TCRdb kept only the in-frame ones, dropping some. The sample lists 200,000 to 250,000 clones, less than 90% occurring once. The sample consisted of PBMCs or T cells enriched from blood (not recorded which). Source of these receptors: a woman aged 30 to 39 who had recovered from COVID-19.

Only a few counts were recorded for this clone. This chain connects TRBV6-6 to TRBJ2-7, with D possibly TRBD1 on 6 matching bases. This CDR3 region has 11 residues. V lost 6 bases and J 10 bases, leaving 13 bases between the germline ends. Germline CDR1 and CDR2: MNHNY and SVGAGI (reference sequence). The CDR3 DNA follows: TGTGCCAGCAGCCGCACAGGGAAACAGTACTTC. It encodes CASSRTGKQYF.

This chain joins TRBV9 and TRBJ1-5; D gene unclear. V was pared by 0 bases and J by 0 bases, with 7 bases between. This CDR3 spans 15 amino acids. CDR1 and CDR2 from the germline V gene are SGDLS and YYNGEE. The DNA for the CDR3 is TGTGCCAGCAGCGTAGCGGGGAATAGCAATCAGCCCCAGCATTTT. Its translation is CASSVAGNSNQPQHF.

The genes are TRBV4-3 and TRBJ1-5; D ambiguous. Germline lookup yields CDR1 LGHNA and CDR2 YSLEER. Between the trimmed V and J ends, which lost 0 bases and 2 bases, there was a span of 20 bases. The CDR3 spans 19 residues. The CDR3 sequence is CASSQDREGFTVGNQPQHF. The CDR3 DNA reads TGCGCCAGCAGCCAAGATAGGGAGGGTTTCACTGTCGGCAATCAGCCCCAGCATTTT.

V gene TRBV7-6 combines with J gene TRBJ2-5, with TRBD2 identical over 11 bases. V lost 3 bases, J lost 5 bases, and 5 bases stayed unmatched. The V gene's germline CDR1 is SGHVS and CDR2 FNYEAQ. This CDR3 is built from 15 residues. In DNA, the CDR3 is TGTGCCAGCAGCTTGGGCCGACTAGCGGGGGAGACCCAGTACTTC. This codes for CASSLGRLAGETQYF. The complete variable domain, with remaining parts taken from reference TRBV7-6 and TRBJ2-5, reads GAGVSQSPRYKVTKRGQDVALRCDPISGHVSLYWYRQALGQGPEFLTYFNYEAQQDKSGLPNDRFSAERPEGSISTLTIQRTEQRDSAMYRCASSLGRLAGETQYFGPGTRLLVL.

The chain has TRBV5-4 and TRBJ2-5, with D perhaps matching TRBD2 (5 bases). CDR3 length: 15 residues. Germline V gives CDR1 SGHNT, CDR2 YYREEE (reference sequence). V was shortened by 6 bases and J by 3 bases, with 18 bases between the two germline ends. CDR3 loop: CASNNTRGGEETQYF. For the CDR3, the DNA is TGTGCCAGCAATAATACGCGAGGAGGAGAAGAGACCCAGTACTTC.

This chain uses TRBV29-1 with TRBJ2-7; 9 bases fit TRBD1. J was trimmed by 2 bases and V by 3 bases; bases with no gene match: 14. Looked up from germline, CDR1 is SQVTM and CDR2 is ANQGSEA. The CDR3 is 17 amino acids. CDR3 in DNA: TGCAGCGTTGATGTGACTGGGACGGGACAGGGTCCCTACGAGCAGTACTTC. Translation gives CSVDVTGTGQGPYEQYF.

The chain combines TRBV5-6 with TRBJ1-5; no clear D. This CDR3 has 12 amino acids. Trimming took 2 bases from V and 4 from J, leaving 4 bases between them. Germline lookup yields CDR1 SGHDT and CDR2 YYEEEE. The CDR3 is CASSFRNQPQHF. The CDR3 coding sequence is TGTGCCAGCAGCTTTAGAAATCAGCCCCAGCATTTT. Full variable domain (remainder filled in from reference TRBV5-6 and TRBJ1-5): DAGVTQSPTHLIKTRGQQVTLRCSPKSGHDTVSWYQQALGQGPQFIFQYYEEEERQRGNFPDRFSGHQFPNYSSELNVNALLLGDSALYLCASSFRNQPQHFGDGTRLSIL.

V gene TRBV6-5 combines with J gene TRBJ2-7; 7 bases are shared with TRBD1. Germline CDR1 and CDR2: MNHEY and SVGAGI. The CDR3 runs to 12 residues. The V and J ends lost 6 bases and 3 bases, in that order; junction bases with no gene match: 2. The CDR3 reads CASRRQGYEQYF. DNA for the CDR3: TGTGCCAGCAGACGACAGGGCTACGAGCAGTACTTC.

DNA for the CDR3: TGTGCCAGCTCACGCGAACAGGGACGGGAAAAACTGTTTTTT. Its protein product is CASSREQGREKLFF. This rearrangement joins TRBV18 to TRBJ1-4; D might be TRBD1 (6 bases). The CDR3 is 14 residues long. The V and J ends lost 4 bases and 8 bases respectively, with 14 bases between them. Germline V lookup: CDR1 KGHSH, CDR2 LQKENI.

The rearrangement links TRBV7-9 to TRBJ2-7, with 8 bases identical to TRBD1. The CDR3 consists of 16 residues. Germline CDR1 reads SEHNR; CDR2 reads FQNEAQ (reference sequence). V shed 1 base, J shed 5 bases, and the junction held 10 bases outside the gene matches. DNA for the CDR3: TGTGCCAGCAGCTTAGGCTCCGGACAGGGACCCCACGAGCAGTACTTC. It codes for CASSLGSGQGPHEQYF. The variable domain in full, with the rest retrieved from reference TRBV7-9 and TRBJ2-7, is DTGVSQNPRHKITKRGQNVTFRCDPISEHNRLYWYRQTLGQGPEFLTYFQNEAQLEKSRLLSDRFSAERPKGSFSTLEIQRTEQGDSAMYLCASSLGSGQGPHEQYFGPGTRLTVT.

The chain uses TRBV4-1 and TRBJ2-3; 7 positions match TRBD1. The germline CDR1 and CDR2 sequences are MGHRA and YSYEKL. This CDR3 has 15 residues. V dropped 4 bases and J dropped 0; count of bases not matched to a gene: 4. This chain's CDR3 is CASSPRTGSTDTQYF. The CDR3 nucleotides are TGCGCCAGCAGCCCGAGGACAGGTAGCACAGATACGCAGTATTTT.

The chain employs TRBV11-3 and TRBJ2-2, with TRBD2 as a possible D gene (5 bases). The CDR3 is 12 residues long. Between the trimmed V and J ends, which lost 5 bases and 7 bases, there was a span of 8 bases. Germline V gene lookup returns CDR1 SGHNT and CDR2 YENEEA. The DNA of the CDR3 is TGTGCCAGCAGCCTCCGGGGCGGGGAGCTGTTTTTT. This sequence encodes CASSLRGGELFF.

This chain connects TRBV7-9 to TRBJ2-7; tentative D call: TRBD1 (6 bases). The V gene's germline CDR1 is SEHNR and CDR2 FQNEAQ (reference sequence). V shed 6 bases and J shed 6 bases, with 15 bases lying between them. This CDR3 contains 13 residues. CDR3 in amino acids: CASRSQGSGEQYF. DNA for the CDR3: TGTGCCAGCAGGTCACAGGGATCCGGCGAGCAGTACTTC.

This sequence joins TRBV15 and TRBJ1-2, with 7 bases fitting TRBD1. V lost 3 bases, J lost 6 bases, and 22 bases stayed unmatched. The CDR3 extends over 19 amino acids. Per the germline V gene, CDR1 is LNHNV and CDR2 is YYDKDF (reference sequence). The CDR3 is CATSRTKMGQRRLLDGYTF. The CDR3 DNA reads as TGTGCCACCAGCAGGACGAAGATGGGACAGAGGCGTTTGTTGGATGGCTACACCTTC.

This rearrangement joins TRBV10-2 to TRBJ1-1, with 8 bases lining up with TRBD1. V was clipped by 8 bases and J by 0 bases; unmatched bases: 5. CDR1 and CDR2 (germline): WSHSY, SAAADI. CDR3 length: 14 amino acids. The CDR3: CASLDRVMNTEAFF. CDR3 DNA: TGCGCCAGCCTGGACAGGGTTATGAACACTGAAGCTTTCTTT.

The J gene is TRBJ1-3, the V gene TRBV6-5; a possible D gene is TRBD1 (5 bases). V gave up 7 bases and J gave up 4 bases, with 14 bases separating them. This CDR3 has 14 amino acids. Germline assignment: CDR1 MNHEY and CDR2 SVGAGI. As DNA, the CDR3 is TGTGCCAGCACCTTCCCGGGGGAGGGAAACACCATATATTTT. Translation gives CASTFPGEGNTIYF.

The V gene is TRBV5-4, the J gene TRBJ2-1; no definite D call. Germline V gives CDR1 SGHNT, CDR2 YYREEE (reference sequence). Trimming pared 4 bases from V and 0 bases from J, leaving 11 bases between. The CDR3 extends over 15 amino acids. CDR3 in DNA: TGTGCCAGCAGCCACACACAAAGCTCCTACAATGAGCAGTTCTTC. It encodes CASSHTQSSYNEQFF. Complete variable domain (other parts from reference TRBV5-4 and TRBJ2-1): ETGVTQSPTHLIKTRGQQVTLRCSSQSGHNTVSWYQQALGQGPQFIFQYYREEENGRGNFPPRFSGLQFPNYSSELNVNALELDDSALYLCASSHTQSSYNEQFFGPGTRLTVL.

This chain uses TRBV6-6 with TRBJ2-3, with 9 bases fitting TRBD2. V shed 2 bases, J shed 1 base, and the junction held 4 bases outside the gene matches. Per the germline V gene, CDR1 is MNHNY and CDR2 is SVGAGI (reference sequence). The CDR3 extends over 16 amino acids. CDR3 amino acids: CASSYGIAGGTDTQYF. In nucleotides, the CDR3 is TGTGCCAGCAGTTACGGCATAGCGGGGGGCACAGATACGCAGTATTTT.

The chain employs TRBV7-9 and TRBJ2-3; 8 bases map to TRBD2. In germline, CDR1 is SEHNR, CDR2 FQNEAQ (reference sequence). The CDR3 length is 14 residues. J gave up 2 bases and V 5 bases, and 3 bases lay outside the gene matches. CDR3 in amino acids: CASSTGLVTDTQYF. The CDR3 DNA is TGTGCCAGCAGCACGGGACTAGTCACAGATACGCAGTATTTT.

The chain is built from TRBV4-3 and TRBJ1-2; TRBD1 is a possible D gene (6 bases). Germline CDR1 reads LGHNA; CDR2 reads YSLEER. V dropped 4 bases and J dropped 4 bases, with 13 bases sitting between them. There are 14 residues in the CDR3. The CDR3 bases are TGCGCCAGCAGCCCCACCGGGGGGGCCTATGGCTACACCTTC. Translated, it gives CASSPTGGAYGYTF.

The chain couples TRBV5-1 to TRBJ1-3; D is perhaps TRBD1 (5 bases). There are 14 residues in the CDR3. Trimming took 0 bases from V and 4 from J, leaving 8 bases between them. The germline CDR1 and CDR2 sequences are SGHRS and YFSETQ. In DNA form, the CDR3 reads TGCGCCAGCAGCTTGGCAGGGATAGGAAACACCATATATTTT. Its protein is CASSLAGIGNTIYF.

The V gene is TRBV12-3 or TRBV12-4, the J gene TRBJ1-5; the match to TRBD1 covers 8 bases. Trimming cost V 7 bases and J 5 bases; bases outside gene matches: 4. The CDR3 totals 13 residues. The CDR3 DNA reads as TGTGCCAGCACGCAGGACAGGGATCAGCCCCAGCATTTT. It is translated as CASTQDRDQPQHF.

The chain has TRBV10-1 and TRBJ2-7, with TRBD2 identical over 9 bases. CDR3 length: 16 amino acids. After removal of 0 bases from V and 1 base from J, the junction contained 4 bases not matched to a gene. CDR1 is WNHNN and CDR2 is SYGVQD in the germline V gene (reference sequence). The chain's CDR3 is CASSESNSGGSYEQYF. DNA for the CDR3: TGCGCCAGCAGTGAGTCGAATAGCGGGGGATCCTACGAGCAGTACTTC.

The rearrangement links TRBV18 to TRBJ1-1; no clear D gene. V was clipped by 2 bases and J by 3 bases, with 13 bases between them. There are 15 residues in the CDR3. Germline-derived CDR1 and CDR2 are KGHSH and LQKENI. CDR3 amino acids: CASSPEGSRYTEAFF. The CDR3 DNA follows: TGTGCCAGCTCACCAGAAGGGAGTAGGTACACTGAAGCTTTCTTT. The full variable domain, with the rest looked up from reference TRBV18 and TRBJ1-1, is NAGVMQNPRHLVRRRGQEARLRCSPMKGHSHVYWYRQLPEEGLKFMVYLQKENIIDESGMPKERFSAEFPKEGPSILRIQQVVRGDSAAYFCASSPEGSRYTEAFFGQGTRLTVV.

In nucleotides, the CDR3 is TGTGCCATCAGTGTCGGGGACACCGGGGAGCTGTTTTTT. It translates to CAISVGDTGELFF. This chain connects TRBV10-3 to TRBJ2-2; the D gene is possibly TRBD2 (5 bases). The V end was cut by 4 bases, the J end by 3 bases, with 6 bases between. Germline V gives CDR1 ENHRY, CDR2 SYGVKD. This CDR3 has 13 amino acids.

This clone was seen a single time. The V gene is TRBV7-9, the J gene TRBJ1-1, with a possible D match to TRBD1 (5 bases). The length of the CDR3 is 17 residues. V lost 5 bases and J lost 1, with 20 bases in between. Germline CDR1 is SEHNR and CDR2 is FQNEAQ (reference sequence). This CDR3 reads CASSARQLTDPNTEAFF. The CDR3 bases are TGTGCCAGCAGCGCCCGACAGCTAACGGACCCGAACACTGAAGCTTTCTTT.

In this sample, this clone turned up once. The rearrangement uses TRBV28 and TRBJ2-7; D is undetermined. Germline assignment: CDR1 MDHEN and CDR2 SYDVKM. V lost 4 bases and J lost 0, with 4 bases in between. This CDR3 comprises 12 residues. The CDR3 is CASSSLSYEQYF. The CDR3 coding sequence is TGTGCCAGCAGTTCCCTCTCCTACGAGCAGTACTTC. The whole variable domain, filled in from reference TRBV28 and TRBJ2-7, reads DVKVTQSSRYLVKRTGEKVFLECVQDMDHENMFWYRQDPGLGLRLIYFSYDVKMKEKGDIPEGYSVSREKKERFSLILESASTNQTSMYLCASSSLSYEQYFGPGTRLTVT.